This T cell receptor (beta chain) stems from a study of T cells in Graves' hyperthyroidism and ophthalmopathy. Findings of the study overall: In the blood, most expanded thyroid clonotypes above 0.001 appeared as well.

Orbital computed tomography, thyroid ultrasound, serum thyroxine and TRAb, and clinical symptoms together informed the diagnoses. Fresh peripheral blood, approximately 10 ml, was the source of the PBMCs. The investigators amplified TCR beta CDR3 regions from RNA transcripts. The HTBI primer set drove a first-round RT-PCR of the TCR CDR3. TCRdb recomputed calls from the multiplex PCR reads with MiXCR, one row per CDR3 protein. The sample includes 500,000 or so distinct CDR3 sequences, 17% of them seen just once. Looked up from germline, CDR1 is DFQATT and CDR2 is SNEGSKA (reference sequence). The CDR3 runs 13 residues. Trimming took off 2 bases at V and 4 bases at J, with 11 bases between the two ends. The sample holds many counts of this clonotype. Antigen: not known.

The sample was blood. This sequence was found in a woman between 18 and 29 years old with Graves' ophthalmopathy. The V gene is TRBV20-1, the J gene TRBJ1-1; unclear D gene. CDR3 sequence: CSARQPLGTEAFF. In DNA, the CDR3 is TGCAGTGCTAGACAGCCGTTGGGCACTGAAGCTTTCTTT.